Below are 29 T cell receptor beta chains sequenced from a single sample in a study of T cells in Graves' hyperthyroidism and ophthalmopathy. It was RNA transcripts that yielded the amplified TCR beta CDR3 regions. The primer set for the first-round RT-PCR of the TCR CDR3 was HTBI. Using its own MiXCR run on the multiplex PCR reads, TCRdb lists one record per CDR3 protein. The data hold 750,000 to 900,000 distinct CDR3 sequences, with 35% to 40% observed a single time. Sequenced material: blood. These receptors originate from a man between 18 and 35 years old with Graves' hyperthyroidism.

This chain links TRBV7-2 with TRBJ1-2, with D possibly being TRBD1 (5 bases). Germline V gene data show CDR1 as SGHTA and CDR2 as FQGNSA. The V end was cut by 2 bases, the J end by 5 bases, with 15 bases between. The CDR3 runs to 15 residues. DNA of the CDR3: TGTGCCAGCAGCTTACGGGAAGAGGGGAGGTATGGCTACACCTTC. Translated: CASSLREEGRYGYTF.

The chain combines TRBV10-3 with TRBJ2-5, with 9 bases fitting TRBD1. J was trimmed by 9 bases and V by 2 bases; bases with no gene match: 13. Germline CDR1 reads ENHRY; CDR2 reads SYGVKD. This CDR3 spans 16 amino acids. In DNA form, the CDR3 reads TGTGCCATCAGTGAGAGGGACAGGGCCGTTGATCAGCCCCAGTACTTC. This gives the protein CAISERDRAVDQPQYF.

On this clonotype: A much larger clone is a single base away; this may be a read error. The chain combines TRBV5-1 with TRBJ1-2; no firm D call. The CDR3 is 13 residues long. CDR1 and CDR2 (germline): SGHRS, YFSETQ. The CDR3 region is CASSLGDLDGHTF. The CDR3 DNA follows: TGCGCCAGCAGCTTGGGAGACCTGGATGGCCACACCTTC.

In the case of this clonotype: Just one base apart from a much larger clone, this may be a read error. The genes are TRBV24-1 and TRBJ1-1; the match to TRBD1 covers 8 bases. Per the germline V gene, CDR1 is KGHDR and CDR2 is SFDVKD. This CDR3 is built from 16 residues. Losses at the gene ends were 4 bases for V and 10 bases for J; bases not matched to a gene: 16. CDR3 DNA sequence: TGTGCCACCAGTGACTCAACAGGGGGGGGTTTTTCGGGAGCTTTCTTT. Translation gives CATSDSTGGGFSGAFF.

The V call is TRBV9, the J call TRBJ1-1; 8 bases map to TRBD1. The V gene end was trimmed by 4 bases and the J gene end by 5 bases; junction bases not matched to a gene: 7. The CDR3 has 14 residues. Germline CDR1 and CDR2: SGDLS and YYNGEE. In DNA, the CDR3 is TGTGCCAGCAGCCCGACAGGGGAAGGTACTGAAGCTTTCTTT. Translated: CASSPTGEGTEAFF.

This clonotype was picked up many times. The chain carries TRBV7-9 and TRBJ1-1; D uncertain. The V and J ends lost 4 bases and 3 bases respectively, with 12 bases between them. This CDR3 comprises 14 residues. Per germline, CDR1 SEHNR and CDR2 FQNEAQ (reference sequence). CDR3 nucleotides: TGTGCCAGCAGCTCAGCGGGGAGAGACACTGAAGCTTTCTTT. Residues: CASSSAGRDTEAFF.

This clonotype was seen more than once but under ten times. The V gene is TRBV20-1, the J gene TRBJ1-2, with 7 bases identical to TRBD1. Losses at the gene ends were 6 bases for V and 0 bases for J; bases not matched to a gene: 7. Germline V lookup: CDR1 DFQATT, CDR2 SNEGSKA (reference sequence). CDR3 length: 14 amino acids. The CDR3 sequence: CSAIATGANYGYTF. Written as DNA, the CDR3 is TGCAGTGCCATCGCTACAGGGGCTAACTATGGCTACACCTTC.

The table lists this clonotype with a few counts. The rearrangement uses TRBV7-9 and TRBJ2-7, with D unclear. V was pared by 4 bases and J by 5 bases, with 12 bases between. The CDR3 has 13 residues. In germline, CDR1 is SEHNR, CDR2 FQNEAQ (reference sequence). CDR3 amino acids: CASSSVNPDEQYF. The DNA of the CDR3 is TGTGCCAGCAGCTCCGTGAATCCCGACGAGCAGTACTTC.

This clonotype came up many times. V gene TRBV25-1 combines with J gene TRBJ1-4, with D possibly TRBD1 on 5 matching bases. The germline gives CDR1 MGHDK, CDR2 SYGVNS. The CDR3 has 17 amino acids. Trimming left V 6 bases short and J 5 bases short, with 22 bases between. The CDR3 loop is CASREAHPGLQNEKLFF. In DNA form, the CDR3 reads TGTGCCAGCAGAGAAGCCCATCCGGGACTGCAAAATGAAAAACTGTTTTTT.

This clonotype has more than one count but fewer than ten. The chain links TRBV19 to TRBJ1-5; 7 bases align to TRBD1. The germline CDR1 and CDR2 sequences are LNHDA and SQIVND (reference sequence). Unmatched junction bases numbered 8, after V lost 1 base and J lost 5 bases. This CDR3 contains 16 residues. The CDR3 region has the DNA TGTGCCAGTAGTATAGGAGCCAGGGGGACCTATCAGCCCCAGCATTTT. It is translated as CASSIGARGTYQPQHF. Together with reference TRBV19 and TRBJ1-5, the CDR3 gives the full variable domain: DGGITQSPKYLFRKEGQNVTLSCEQNLNHDAMYWYRQDPGQGLRLIYYSQIVNDFQKGDIAEGYSVSREKKESFPLTVTSAQKNPTAFYLCASSIGARGTYQPQHFGDGTRLSIL.

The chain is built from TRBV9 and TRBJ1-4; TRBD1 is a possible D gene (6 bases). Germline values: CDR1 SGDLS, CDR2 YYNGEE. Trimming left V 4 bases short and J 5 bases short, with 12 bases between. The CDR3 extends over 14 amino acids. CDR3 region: CASSRRQDNEKLFF. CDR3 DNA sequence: TGTGCCAGCAGCCGCCGACAGGACAATGAAAAACTGTTTTTT.

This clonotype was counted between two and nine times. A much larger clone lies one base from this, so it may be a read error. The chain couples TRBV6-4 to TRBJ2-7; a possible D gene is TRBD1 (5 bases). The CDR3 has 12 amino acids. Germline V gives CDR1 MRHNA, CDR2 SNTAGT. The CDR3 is CASRDKNYGQYF. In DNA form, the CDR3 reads TGTGCCAGCAGGGACAAGAACTACGGGCAGTACTTC.

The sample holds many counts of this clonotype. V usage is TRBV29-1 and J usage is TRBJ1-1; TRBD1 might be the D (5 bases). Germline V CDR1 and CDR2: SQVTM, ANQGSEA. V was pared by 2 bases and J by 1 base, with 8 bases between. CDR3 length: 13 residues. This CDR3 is CSVELGANTEAFF. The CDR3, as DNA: TGCAGCGTTGAACTAGGGGCGAACACTGAAGCTTTCTTT.

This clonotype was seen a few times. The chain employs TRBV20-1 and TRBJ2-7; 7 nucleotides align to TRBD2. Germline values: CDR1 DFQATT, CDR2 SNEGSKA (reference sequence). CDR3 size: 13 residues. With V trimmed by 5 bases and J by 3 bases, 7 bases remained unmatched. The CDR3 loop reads CSAHGGSLYEQYF. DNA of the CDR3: TGCAGTGCTCATGGCGGGAGCCTCTACGAGCAGTACTTC.

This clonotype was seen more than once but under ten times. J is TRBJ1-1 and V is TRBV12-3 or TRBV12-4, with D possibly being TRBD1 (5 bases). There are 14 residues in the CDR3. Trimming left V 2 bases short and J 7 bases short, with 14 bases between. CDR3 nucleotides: TGTGCCAGCAGTTTATTTGGGGGGAACGGTGAAGCTTTCTTT. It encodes CASSLFGGNGEAFF.

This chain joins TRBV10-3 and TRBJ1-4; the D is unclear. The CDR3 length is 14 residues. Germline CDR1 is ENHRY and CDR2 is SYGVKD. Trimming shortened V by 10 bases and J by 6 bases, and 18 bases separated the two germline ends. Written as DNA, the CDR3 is TGTGCCAGCAAGTATGCGGACCGAGATGAAAAACTGTTTTTT. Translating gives CASKYADRDEKLFF.

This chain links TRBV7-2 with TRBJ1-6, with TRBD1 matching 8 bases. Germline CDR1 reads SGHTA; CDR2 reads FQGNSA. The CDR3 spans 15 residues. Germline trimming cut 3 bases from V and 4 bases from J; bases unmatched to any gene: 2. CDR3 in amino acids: CASSFGQGYNSPLHF. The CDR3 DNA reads TGTGCCAGCAGCTTCGGACAGGGTTATAATTCACCCCTCCACTTT.

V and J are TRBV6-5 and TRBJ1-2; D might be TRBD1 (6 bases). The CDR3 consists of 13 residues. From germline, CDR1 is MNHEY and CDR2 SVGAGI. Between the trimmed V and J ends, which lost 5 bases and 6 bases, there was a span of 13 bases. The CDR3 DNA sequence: TGTGCCAGCAGTCAAGGGGGTATTCATGGCTACACCTTC. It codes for CASSQGGIHGYTF.

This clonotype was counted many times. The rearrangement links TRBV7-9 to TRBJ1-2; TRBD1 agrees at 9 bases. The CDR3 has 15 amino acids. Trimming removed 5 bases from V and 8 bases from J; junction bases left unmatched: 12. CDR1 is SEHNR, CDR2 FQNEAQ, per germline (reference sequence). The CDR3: CASSPPGQGWWGYTF. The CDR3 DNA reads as TGTGCCAGCAGCCCTCCGGGACAGGGATGGTGGGGCTACACCTTC. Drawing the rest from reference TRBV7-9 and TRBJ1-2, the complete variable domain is DTGVSQNPRHKITKRGQNVTFRCDPISEHNRLYWYRQTLGQGPEFLTYFQNEAQLEKSRLLSDRFSAERPKGSFSTLEIQRTEQGDSAMYLCASSPPGQGWWGYTFGSGTRLTVV.

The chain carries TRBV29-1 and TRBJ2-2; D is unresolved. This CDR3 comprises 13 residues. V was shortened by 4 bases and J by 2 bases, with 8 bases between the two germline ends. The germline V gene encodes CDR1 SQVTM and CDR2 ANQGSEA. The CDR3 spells CSVVEVNTGELFF. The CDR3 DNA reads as TGCAGCGTTGTCGAGGTCAACACCGGGGAGCTGTTTTTT.

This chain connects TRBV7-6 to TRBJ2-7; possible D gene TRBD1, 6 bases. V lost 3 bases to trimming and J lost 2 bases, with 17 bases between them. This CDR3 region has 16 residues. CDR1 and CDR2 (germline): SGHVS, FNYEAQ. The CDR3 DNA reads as TGTGCCAGCAGCTTTTGGCGGAGCAAGGGGGCCTACGAGCAGTACTTC. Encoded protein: CASSFWRSKGAYEQYF.

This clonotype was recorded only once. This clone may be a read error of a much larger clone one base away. Here the CDR3 DNA reads TGCAGCGTTGATGAGGGAATGGCTGTCCCTGAGCAGTACTTC. This sequence encodes CSVDEGMAVPEQYF. The chain combines TRBV29-1 with TRBJ2-7, with D possibly TRBD2 on 5 matching bases. CDR1 is SQVTM and CDR2 is ANQGSEA in the germline V gene. CDR3 length: 14 amino acids. With 3 bases removed from V and 7 bases from J, the gap between germline ends came to 19 bases.

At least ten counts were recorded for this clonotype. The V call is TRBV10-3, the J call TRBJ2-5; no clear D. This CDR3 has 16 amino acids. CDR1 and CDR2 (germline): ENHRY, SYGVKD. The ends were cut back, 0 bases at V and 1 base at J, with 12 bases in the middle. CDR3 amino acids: CAISESEGFSQETQYF. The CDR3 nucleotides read TGTGCCATCAGTGAGTCGGAAGGGTTCTCCCAAGAGACCCAGTACTTC.

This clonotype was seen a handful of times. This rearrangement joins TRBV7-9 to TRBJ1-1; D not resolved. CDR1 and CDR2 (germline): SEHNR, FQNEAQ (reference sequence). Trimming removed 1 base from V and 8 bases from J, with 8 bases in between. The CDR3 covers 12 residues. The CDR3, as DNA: TGTGCCAGCAGCTTAGACGCCTTAGAAGCTTTCTTT. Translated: CASSLDALEAFF. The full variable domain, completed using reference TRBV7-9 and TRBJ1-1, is DTGVSQNPRHKITKRGQNVTFRCDPISEHNRLYWYRQTLGQGPEFLTYFQNEAQLEKSRLLSDRFSAERPKGSFSTLEIQRTEQGDSAMYLCASSLDALEAFFGQGTRLTVV.

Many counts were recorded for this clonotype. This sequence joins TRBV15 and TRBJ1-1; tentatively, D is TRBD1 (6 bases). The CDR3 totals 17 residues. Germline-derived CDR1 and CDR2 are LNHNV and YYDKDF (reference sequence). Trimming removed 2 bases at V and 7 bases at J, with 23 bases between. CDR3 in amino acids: CATSRSPFSSGAIEAFF. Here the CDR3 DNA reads TGTGCCACCAGCAGATCGCCCTTTTCCTCAGGGGCCATTGAAGCTTTCTTT.

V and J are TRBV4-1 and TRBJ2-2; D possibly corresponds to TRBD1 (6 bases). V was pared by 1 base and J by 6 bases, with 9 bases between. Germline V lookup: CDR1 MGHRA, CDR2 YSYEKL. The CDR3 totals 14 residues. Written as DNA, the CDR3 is TGCGCCAGCAGCCAAGTGGGGGCGTCCGGGGAGCTGTTTTTT. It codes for CASSQVGASGELFF.

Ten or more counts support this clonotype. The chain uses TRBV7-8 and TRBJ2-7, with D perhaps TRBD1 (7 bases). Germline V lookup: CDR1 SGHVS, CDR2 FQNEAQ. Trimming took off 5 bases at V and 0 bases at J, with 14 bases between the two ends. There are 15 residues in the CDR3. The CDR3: CASSQGGDSSYEQYF. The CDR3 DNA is TGTGCCAGCAGCCAAGGCGGGGACAGCTCCTACGAGCAGTACTTC.

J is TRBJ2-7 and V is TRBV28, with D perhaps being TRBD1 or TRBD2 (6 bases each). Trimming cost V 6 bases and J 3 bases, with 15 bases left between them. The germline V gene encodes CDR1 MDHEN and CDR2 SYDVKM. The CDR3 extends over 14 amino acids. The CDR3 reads CASRATGGNYEQYF. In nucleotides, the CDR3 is TGTGCCAGCAGGGCGACAGGAGGGAACTACGAGCAGTACTTC.

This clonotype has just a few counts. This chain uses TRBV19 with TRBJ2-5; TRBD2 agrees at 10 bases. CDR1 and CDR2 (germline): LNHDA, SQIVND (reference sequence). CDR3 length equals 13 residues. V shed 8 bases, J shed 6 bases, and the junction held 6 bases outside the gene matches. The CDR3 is CASGTSDLQTQYF. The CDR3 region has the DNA TGTGCCAGTGGGACTAGCGACCTCCAGACCCAGTACTTC.